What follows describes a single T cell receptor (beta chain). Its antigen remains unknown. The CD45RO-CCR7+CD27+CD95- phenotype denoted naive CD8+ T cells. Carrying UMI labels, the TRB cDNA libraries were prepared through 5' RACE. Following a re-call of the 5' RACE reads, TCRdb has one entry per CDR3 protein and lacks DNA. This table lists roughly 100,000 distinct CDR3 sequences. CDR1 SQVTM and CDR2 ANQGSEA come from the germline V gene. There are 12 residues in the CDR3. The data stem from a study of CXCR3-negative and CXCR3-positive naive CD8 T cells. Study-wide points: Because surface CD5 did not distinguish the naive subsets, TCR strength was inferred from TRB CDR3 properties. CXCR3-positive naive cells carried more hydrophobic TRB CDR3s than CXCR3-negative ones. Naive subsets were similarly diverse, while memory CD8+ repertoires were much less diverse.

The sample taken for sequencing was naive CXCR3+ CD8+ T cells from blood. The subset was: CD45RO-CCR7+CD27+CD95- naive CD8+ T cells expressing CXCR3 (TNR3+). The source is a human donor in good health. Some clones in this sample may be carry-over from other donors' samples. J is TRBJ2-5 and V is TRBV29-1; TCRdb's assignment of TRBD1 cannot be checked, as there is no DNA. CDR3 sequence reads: CSVLQGGETQYF.